The clone carrying this T cell receptor beta chain was seen only once. The CDR3 length is 16 residues. Germline loops: CDR1 SEHNR, CDR2 FQNEAQ (reference sequence). The trim removed 5 bases at V and 4 bases at J, leaving 11 bases unmatched. A library of TCRbeta sequences, prepared with unique molecular identifiers, was generated. From the PCR reads, TCRdb called clonotypes with MiXCR, one entry per CDR3 protein. The sample has around 530,000 distinct CDR3 sequences, about 31% seen once. This sample is drawn from a study of T-cell reconstitution after alpha-beta-depleted transplantation in children. The chain couples TRBV7-9 to TRBJ2-5; 9 nucleotides align to TRBD1. The material was PBMCs from the stem cell graft donor, obtained from the stem cell graft. The origin of this receptor is a human donor who donated a stem cell graft to a child with aplastic anemia. This CDR3 reads CASSERRQGGVETQYF. In DNA, the CDR3 is TGTGCCAGCAGCGAGCGCCGACAGGGGGGTGTAGAGACCCAGTACTTC.